The next 14 T cell receptor beta chains were all read from a single sample in a study of radiation and T cells in renal cell carcinoma. Sequencing was performed with immunoSEQ multiplex PCR; in TCRdb, only in-frame clones are kept and a portion is missing. The data show 15,000 or so clones, approximately 50% seen once. Treatment: treatment-naive control, cytoreductive nephrectomy. The sample was tumor tissue, taken from a patient whose treatment was nephrectomy without radiotherapy. These TCRs come from a man aged 45-65 years with renal cell carcinoma.

This chain uses TRBV7-3 with TRBJ2-3; D unresolved. Germline-derived CDR1 and CDR2 are SGHTA and FQGTGA. The CDR3 sequence is 15 residues long. The germline V and J ends were trimmed by 5 bases and 2 bases, with 14 bases remaining between them. The DNA of the CDR3 is TGTGCCAGCAGCCCTTTCGCGAGTTCCACAGATACGCAGTATTTT. It encodes CASSPFASSTDTQYF.

This sequence joins TRBV7-9 and TRBJ2-2, with D tentatively TRBD1 or TRBD2 (5 bases each). Germline V CDR1 and CDR2: SEHNR, FQNEAQ (reference sequence). CDR3 length equals 15 residues. The V and J ends lost 5 bases and 7 bases respectively, with 17 bases between them. The CDR3 DNA is TGTGCCAGCAGCCAAGGGGATCGGGGTAGCGGGGAGCTGTTTTTT. It encodes CASSQGDRGSGELFF.

The chain joins TRBV19 to TRBJ1-5, with D uncertain. This CDR3 has 14 residues. Trimming left V 5 bases short and J 4 bases short, with 12 bases between. Germline values: CDR1 LNHDA, CDR2 SQIVND (reference sequence). CDR3 sequence: CASSSGLWNQPQHF. In nucleotides, the CDR3 is TGTGCCAGTAGTTCTGGGTTATGGAATCAGCCCCAGCATTTT.

The chain couples TRBV30 to TRBJ2-5, with TRBD2 matching 11 bases. Germline V gene sequence: CDR1 GTSNPN, CDR2 SVGIG (reference sequence). V shed 2 bases and J 1 base; nucleotides not matched to a gene: 3. The CDR3 runs to 15 residues. CDR3 nucleotide sequence: TGTGCCTGGAGTCGACTAGCGGGGCCCCAAGAGACCCAGTACTTC. This sequence encodes CAWSRLAGPQETQYF.

The rearrangement joins TRBV11-2 to TRBJ2-3; D is undetermined. CDR1 and CDR2 from the germline V gene are SGHAT and FQNNGV. This CDR3 region has 14 residues. Trimming removed 2 bases at V and 8 bases at J, with 14 bases between. Here the CDR3 DNA reads TGTGCCAGCAGCTTAACCCCCGTACGAGGTACGCAGTATTTT. Translation gives CASSLTPVRGTQYF.

This clone appeared a few times. This sequence joins TRBV7-8 and TRBJ1-6, with TRBD1 as a possible D gene (5 bases). Between the trimmed V and J ends, which lost 6 bases and 10 bases, there was a span of 10 bases. CDR3 size: 12 residues. The germline gives CDR1 SGHVS, CDR2 FQNEAQ. CDR3 sequence (DNA): TGTGCCAGCAGTGGGGGTGGATCACCCCTCCACTTT. Amino acid sequence: CASSGGGSPLHF.

The chain carries TRBV6-1 and TRBJ1-2; 7 bases line up with TRBD1. The germline V gene has CDR1 MNHNS and CDR2 SASEGT. The V and J ends lost 7 bases and 5 bases, in that order; junction bases with no gene match: 13. The CDR3 sequence is 15 residues long. The CDR3 sequence is CASMERSGGQYGYTF. The CDR3, as DNA: TGTGCCAGCATGGAGAGGTCAGGGGGGCAATATGGCTACACCTTC.

By sample fraction, this clone is medium-sized (0.01 to 0.1%). J is TRBJ2-3 and V is TRBV9; TRBD2 agrees at 9 bases. The junction had 8 bases not matched to a gene; V was cut back by 3 bases and J by 3 bases. There are 16 residues in the CDR3. Per the germline V gene, CDR1 is SGDLS and CDR2 is YYNGEE. CDR3 DNA: TGTGCCAGCAGCGCTTGGGCGGGGGGGCAAACAGATACGCAGTATTTT. Its protein is CASSAWAGGQTDTQYF. Combining the CDR3 with reference TRBV9 and TRBJ2-3 gives the whole variable domain DSGVTQTPKHLITATGQRVTLRCSPRSGDLSVYWYQQSLDQGLQFLIQYYNGEERAKGNILERFSAQQFPDLHSELNLSSLELGDSALYFCASSAWAGGQTDTQYFGPGTRLTVL.

The rearrangement links TRBV7-9 to TRBJ2-7, with TRBD2 matching 10 bases. Trimming cost V 6 bases and J 6 bases; bases outside gene matches: 11. The CDR3 has 15 residues. CDR1 is SEHNR and CDR2 is FQNEAQ in the germline V gene (reference sequence). The CDR3 coding sequence is TGTGCCAGCAGTCAAGGGGGGCTAGCGGGGGCCGAGCAGTACTTC. Encoded protein: CASSQGGLAGAEQYF.

The rearrangement links TRBV30 to TRBJ1-2; TRBD1 matches at 7 bases. V lost 1 base to trimming and J lost 8 bases; unmatched junction nucleotides: 13. The CDR3 length is 15 residues. Germline assignment: CDR1 GTSNPN and CDR2 SVGIG (reference sequence). The CDR3 is CAWSDTRGTSYGYTF. CDR3 DNA sequence: TGTGCCTGGAGTGACACCAGGGGGACCTCTTACGGCTACACCTTC.

The table lists this clone with a few counts. The rearrangement uses TRBV7-6 and TRBJ2-7; D not resolved. The CDR3 is 13 amino acids. CDR1 SGHVS and CDR2 FNYEAQ come from the germline V gene. The V and J ends lost 4 bases and 7 bases respectively, with 14 bases between them. CDR3 DNA sequence: TGTGCCAGCAGCTCAGGTGTCCGTGAAGAGCAGTACTTC. Translating gives CASSSGVREEQYF.

The rearrangement uses TRBV27 and TRBJ1-6, with TRBD1 matching over 7 bases. J lost 7 bases, V lost 7 bases, and 16 bases had no gene match. This CDR3 spans 17 amino acids. Germline CDR1 MNHEY, CDR2 SMNVEV (reference sequence). The CDR3, as DNA: TGTGCCAGCATCCTAAACAGGGGATATTTAAGAAATTCACCCCTCCACTTT. It translates to CASILNRGYLRNSPLHF.

The CDR3 protein is CASSDSYGQRLFF. CDR3 bases: TGTGCCAGCAGTGACTCCTACGGACAGAGGTTGTTTTTT. This rearrangement joins TRBV6-4 to TRBJ1-4, with D possibly TRBD1 on 6 matching bases. CDR1 is MRHNA and CDR2 is SNTAGT in the germline V gene. V gave up 0 bases and J gave up 15 bases, with 14 bases separating them. This CDR3 contains 13 residues.

The chain carries TRBV10-3 and TRBJ2-3; 10 bases fit TRBD1. The CDR3 spans 13 residues. CDR1 is ENHRY and CDR2 is SYGVKD in the germline V gene. Trimming removed 11 bases from V and 3 bases from J; junction bases left unmatched: 5. The CDR3 DNA sequence: TGTGCCTGCGGACAGGGGGGGACAGATACGCAGTATTTT. Translating it yields CACGQGGTDTQYF.